These 8 T cell receptor beta chains came from one sample sequenced in a study of long-term antiretroviral therapy in people with HIV (dated by TCRdb to between 2021 and 2023). Sequencing of the TRB variable region was done with the immunoSEQ hsTCRB v3.0 assay at survey level resolution. In TCRdb, the immuneACCESS table is reduced to in-frame sequences with V and J assigned. These tables do not hold every clone; where another copy was compared, an unresolved V gene accounts for under half, and the others remain unexplained. The sample table records about 17,000 clones; 76% of these occur just once. Of the sample, over 12% falls within the top ten clones. The material sequenced was unsorted PBMCs, taken roughly 2.5 years before starting antiretroviral therapy. These receptor sequences come from a woman aged 50 to 60 with HIV.

For the CDR3, the DNA is TGTGCCAGCAGCTTGACGACAGCTAACACTGAAGCTTTCTTT. Translating it yields CASSLTTANTEAFF. V and J are TRBV7-9 and TRBJ1-1, with D possibly matching TRBD1 (5 bases). The V gene's germline CDR1 is SEHNR and CDR2 FQNEAQ (reference sequence). Deletions cut 3 bases from V and 2 bases from J, with 10 bases between. The CDR3 is 14 residues long.

This chain uses TRBV7-9 with TRBJ1-2, with D uncertain. The V end lost 1 base, the J end lost 7 bases, and 13 bases lay between the germline ends. Germline CDR1 SEHNR, CDR2 FQNEAQ (reference sequence). The CDR3 is 14 amino acids. The CDR3: CASSLDNPNGGYTF. The CDR3 DNA reads as TGTGCCAGCAGCTTAGACAACCCCAACGGTGGCTACACCTTC.

This sequence joins TRBV4-1 and TRBJ2-5; 7 nucleotides match TRBD1. CDR1 and CDR2 from the germline V gene are MGHRA and YSYEKL. The CDR3 is 15 residues long. The trim removed 0 bases at V and 6 bases at J, leaving 7 bases unmatched. In DNA, the CDR3 is TGCGCCAGCAGCCAAGATGAGAAACAGGGGAAGACCCAGTACTTC. This gives the protein CASSQDEKQGKTQYF.

There are a few counts of this clone. The chain links TRBV30 to TRBJ1-5; 7 bases are a match to TRBD1. Per the germline V gene, CDR1 is GTSNPN and CDR2 is SVGIG (reference sequence). The CDR3 is 13 amino acids. The trim removed 2 bases at V and 7 bases at J, leaving 5 bases unmatched. This CDR3 reads CAWSSGGRQPQHF. The CDR3 region has the DNA TGTGCCTGGAGTTCAGGGGGGAGGCAGCCCCAGCATTTT.

The chain couples TRBV5-1 to TRBJ1-1; 9 nucleotides match TRBD1. CDR3 length equals 15 residues. CDR1 is SGHRS and CDR2 is YFSETQ in the germline V gene. V gave up 4 bases and J gave up 2 bases; unmatched junction bases: 6. The CDR3 DNA reads TGCGCCAGCAGCATGCAACAGGGGGCTAACACTGAAGCTTTCTTT. Its protein is CASSMQQGANTEAFF.

This chain joins TRBV11-2 and TRBJ2-5; D not resolved. V shed 2 bases and J shed 3 bases, with 19 bases lying between them. Looked up from germline, CDR1 is SGHAT and CDR2 is FQNNGV. This CDR3 spans 17 amino acids. For the CDR3, the DNA is TGTGCCAGCAGCTTAAGTAGGCGCACCTGGGGAAAAGAGACCCAGTACTTC. Protein product: CASSLSRRTWGKETQYF.

The V call is TRBV6-1, the J call TRBJ1-2; 8 positions match TRBD1. The J segment lost 8 bases and the V segment lost 6 bases, leaving 11 bases of the junction unmatched. CDR1 is MNHNS and CDR2 is SASEGT in the germline V gene. The CDR3 is made up of 14 amino acids. The CDR3, as DNA: TGTGCCAGCAGCTTAAGGACAGGGACTAACGGCTACACCTTC. Its translation: CASSLRTGTNGYTF.

The V gene is TRBV4-2, the J gene TRBJ1-6, with D uncertain. Germline assignment: CDR1 LGHNA and CDR2 YNFKEQ. The CDR3 length is 14 residues. Deletions cut 2 bases from V and 4 bases from J, with 6 bases between. CDR3 bases: TGTGCCAGCAGCCAAAGGACTTATAATTCACCCCTCCACTTT. Translating it yields CASSQRTYNSPLHF.